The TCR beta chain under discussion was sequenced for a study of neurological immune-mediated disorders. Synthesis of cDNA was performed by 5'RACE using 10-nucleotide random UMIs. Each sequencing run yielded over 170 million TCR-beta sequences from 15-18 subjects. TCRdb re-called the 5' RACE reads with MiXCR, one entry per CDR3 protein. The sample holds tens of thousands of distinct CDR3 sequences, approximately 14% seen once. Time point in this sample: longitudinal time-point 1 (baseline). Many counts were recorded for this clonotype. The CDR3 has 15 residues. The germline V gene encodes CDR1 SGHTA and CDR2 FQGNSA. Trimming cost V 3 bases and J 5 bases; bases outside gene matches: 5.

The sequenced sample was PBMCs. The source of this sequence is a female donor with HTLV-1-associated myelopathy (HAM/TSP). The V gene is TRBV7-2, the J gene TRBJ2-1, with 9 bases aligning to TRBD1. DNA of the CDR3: TGTGCCAGCAGCTTGACAGGGGGTTCCCACAATGAGCAGTTCTTC. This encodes CASSLTGGSHNEQFF.